This T cell receptor beta chain was documented in a study of CD8+CD57+ T cells in acquired aplastic anemia. Whole-study context: 3 to 3.5 ug was the average amount of DNA from sorted CD4+ and CD8+ cells. General study findings and limits: Common to patients and controls were 25 to 30 CD8+ CDR3 sequences. Patients were compared with controls for CD8+ Simpson's diversity, and no significant difference emerged.

This clonotype has at least ten counts. Its specificity is not known. By flow cytometry, patients selected for sequencing had shown an expansion of CD8+CD57+ cells. Therapy had not been given to patients before blood sampling. Germline V gene data show CDR1 as SEHNR and CDR2 as FQNEAQ (reference sequence). The CDR3 spans 14 residues. The germline V and J ends were trimmed by 7 bases and 3 bases, with 15 bases remaining between them. CDR3 and TCR beta VDJ profiling relied on a genomic DNA template. TCRdb re-called the reads with MiXCR, one entry per CDR3 protein. The sample lists 450,000 to 550,000 distinct CDR3 sequences, approximately 33% occurring once.

Input material: sorted CD4+, CD8+, or CD8+CD57+ T cells (not recorded which) from PBMCs. The clonotype was recovered from a human donor with aplastic anemia. The chain links TRBV7-9 to TRBJ1-2; D not resolved. The CDR3 DNA reads as TGTGCCAGCACCCTGGGCAAGGGAGACTATGGCTACACCTTC. This codes for CASTLGKGDYGYTF.